The T cell receptor (beta chain) under discussion was sequenced for a study of T cell clonotyping in hematopoietic cell transplantation. Whole-study findings and limits: Few recipient clonotypes overlapped donors; over 95% were de novo at given depth. No sorting was done, leaving CD4 and CD8 contributions mixed. Broader posttransplant TCR repertoire diversity was predicted by graft donor and pretransplant recipient Inverse Simpson Index values.

Generated by immunoSEQ multiplex PCR, the TCRdb table keeps only in-frame clones and is missing some. The sample contains under 45,000 clones, 88% of which appear only once. V trimming: 5 bases; J trimming: 4 bases; junction bases outside the gene matches: 8. The CDR3 is 15 amino acids. CDR1 and CDR2 (germline): SGHAT, FQDESV (reference sequence). A note on this clone: Its specificity is unknown.

This chain joins TRBV11-1 and TRBJ2-7; 10 bases fit TRBD1. The origin of this receptor is a woman in her thirties or forties in good health. Some clones in this sample may be carry-over from other donors' samples. The material sequenced was peripheral blood mononuclear cells. The CDR3: CASSLPGQGMYEQYF. The CDR3 DNA reads as TGTGCCAGCAGCCTGCCGGGACAGGGGATGTACGAGCAGTACTTC.